This TCR beta chain was sequenced in a study of blood T cell repertoires in COVID-19 (dated by TCRdb to 2019 to 2021). For context, the study as a whole: Samples from collaborators originated in the United States, Italy and Spain and spanned both the acute and convalescent phases of COVID-19. Samples came from the ongoing ImmuneRACE study (first 160 participants) plus 1,254 subjects from 6 global collaborators. The dataset comprised deeply sampled blood TCRbeta repertoires from subjects exposed to, actively infected with, or recovered from COVID-19. Where available, HLA class I and class II types were taken from metadata supplied by the sample provider and were not determined by assay-based typing. Nearly every sample came with metadata listing a de-identified subject ID, COVID-19 status, age in years and sex. A freely available public database, intended as a resource for researchers studying the immune response to SARS-CoV-2, is where the repertoires were released. The prospective study material was composed of cDNA or gDNA derived from T cells, B-cell-depleted T cells, or PBMCs.

In the prospective study, participants were about 18 to 95 years old, resided in 24 geographic areas of the United States, and were enrolled through a virtual design. To assign participants to cohorts, the prospective study relied on clinical history that participants themselves reported in a screening survey and a study questionnaire. For ImmuneRACE Cohort 3, a participant was defined as recovered based on two consecutive negative NP/OP PCR tests, clearance by a healthcare professional, or resolution of symptoms. In the prospective study, whole blood, serum and a nasopharyngeal or oropharyngeal swab were collected from each participant by mobile phlebotomists. Prospective study participants could optionally give additional blood draws and questionnaires over a roughly 2-month period. Before DNA extraction, prospective study blood samples were shipped either frozen or at room temperature. Trimming removed 2 bases from V and 6 bases from J, leaving 11 bases between the germline ends. CDR1 and CDR2, per the germline V gene, are MDHEN and SYDVKM. The CDR3 measures 14 amino acids from cysteine to phenylalanine. Left in the record is the CDR3 DNA by itself, 42 bases read in frame from the first base.

On this clone itself: Its recognized antigen is unknown. Base qualities were left out, and no much larger clone turns up one base away.

TCRbeta CDR3 regions were amplified from genomic DNA by means of the immunoSEQ Assay, a bias-controlled multiplex PCR. The authors processed their data as follows. Nucleated cell counts per sample were estimated from amplification of reference gene primers within the assay. Sequence reads were collapsed and filtered to measure the absolute abundance of every unique TCRbeta CDR3 rearrangement. For each sample, productive Simpson clonality was calculated as the square root of Simpson's diversity index over productive rearrangements. Not all clones reach the TCRdb copy of this immuneACCESS table, which keeps in-frame sequences only. Checked studies attribute under half of the gap to unresolved V genes and leave the rest unexplained. The D gene and trimming were derived from the DNA, and the V and J assignments and clone size from that table. Counted in this sample were around 300,000 clones; over 75% of them appeared once. Of the sample, approximately 5.3% falls within the top ten clones.

The study at large found these results: How much clinical and demographic metadata was included differed by source and by participant, and the metadata was provided uncurated.

The chain was built from TRBV28 and TRBJ1-5; no confident D gene assignment can be made. This sequence was found in a woman under 40 who had recovered from COVID-19. What was sequenced was PBMCs or T cells enriched from blood (not recorded which). The CDR3 region: CASSLRGYRQPQHF. The bases read TGTGCCAGCAGTTTACGAGGGTATCGTCAGCCCCAGCATTTT.